Presented here are 27 T cell receptor beta chains from one specimen sequenced in a study of CD8 T cells in Susac syndrome (dated by TCRdb to between 2018 and 2021). The library relied on the immunoSEQ multiplex PCR assay. RNA was extracted using the RNeasy kit, and about 0.45 to 1 ug of the RNA was reverse transcribed with random hexamers. TCRdb passed the public sequencing reads through fastp at Q25 and MiXCR, retaining productive beta sequences. Identical CDR3 proteins give one entry, which carries the most common genes and DNA. This sample has over 150,000 distinct CDR3 sequences in its table, and 80% to 95% of those were observed once. In total, the top ten clones hold 0.09% to 0.095% of the sample. Sequences were obtained from CD4+ T cells from PBMCs. These receptors originate from a human donor with multiple sclerosis.

The rearrangement uses TRBV7-6 and TRBJ1-5; TRBD1 agrees at 9 bases. CDR3 length: 16 residues. Trimming cost V 1 base and J 7 bases; bases outside gene matches: 8. CDR1 and CDR2 (germline): SGHVS, FNYEAQ. This CDR3 reads CASSLDTGGFGQPQHF. CDR3 nucleotide sequence: TGTGCCAGCAGCTTAGATACAGGGGGCTTCGGGCAGCCCCAGCATTTT.

V usage is TRBV7-2 and J usage is TRBJ1-3; no clear D. Germline V gene data show CDR1 as SGHTA and CDR2 as FQGNSA. V was pared by 1 base and J by 8 bases, with 6 bases between. The CDR3 consists of 12 residues. CDR3 in amino acids: CASSLGVDTIYF. For the CDR3, the DNA is TGTGCCAGCAGCTTAGGAGTAGACACCATATATTTT.

This chain connects TRBV5-1 to TRBJ1-3, with D unresolved. This CDR3 is 14 amino acids long. V shed 7 bases and J shed 0 bases, with 11 bases lying between them. The germline V gene encodes CDR1 SGHRS and CDR2 YFSETQ. The CDR3 protein is CASAESSSGNTIYF. Here the CDR3 DNA reads TGCGCCAGCGCCGAGTCGAGCTCTGGAAACACCATATATTTT.

The chain recombines TRBV10-2 with TRBJ2-5; TRBD1 or TRBD2 may be the D gene (6 bases each). The CDR3 is 13 amino acids. Trimming pared 2 bases from V and 5 bases from J, leaving 9 bases between. Germline loops: CDR1 WSHSY, CDR2 SAAADI. CDR3 DNA sequence: TGCGCCAGCAGTGAGACAGGGAGGGAGACCCAGTACTTC. It encodes CASSETGRETQYF.

The rearrangement joins TRBV7-8 to TRBJ1-2; 9 bases match TRBD1. CDR1 and CDR2 (germline): SGHVS, FQNEAQ. The CDR3 totals 15 residues. The V and J ends lost 2 bases and 4 bases, in that order; junction bases with no gene match: 5. CDR3 bases: TGTGCCAGCAGCTTAAGGGGACAGGGTGGCTATGGCTACACCTTC. Protein product: CASSLRGQGGYGYTF.

The chain uses TRBV20-1 and TRBJ2-7; 8 positions agree with TRBD1. The germline CDR1 and CDR2 sequences are DFQATT and SNEGSKA (reference sequence). The CDR3 extends over 16 amino acids. V lost 4 bases, J lost 3 bases, and 14 bases stayed unmatched. CDR3 sequence: CSATQGATGPFYEQYF. The CDR3 coding sequence is TGCAGTGCTACCCAGGGGGCGACAGGACCTTTCTACGAGCAGTACTTC.

CDR3 in amino acids: CASTSGHEKLFF. The CDR3 DNA reads TGTGCCAGTACGTCAGGACATGAAAAACTGTTTTTT. The chain combines TRBV19 with TRBJ1-4, with D unclear. Germline loops: CDR1 LNHDA, CDR2 SQIVND (reference sequence). The CDR3 totals 12 residues. Trimming removed 7 bases at V and 6 bases at J, with 9 bases between.

The V call is TRBV6-9, the J call TRBJ1-2; TRBD1 matches at 9 bases. V shed 0 bases and J 2 bases; nucleotides not matched to a gene: 7. CDR3 length: 17 residues. From germline, CDR1 is MNHGY and CDR2 SVAAGI. The CDR3 coding sequence is TGTGCCAGCAGTTATTCTAACCCCGGGACAGGGAACTATGGCTACACCTTC. The encoded protein is CASSYSNPGTGNYGYTF.

This clonotype turned up a few times. The rearrangement uses TRBV5-1 and TRBJ2-5, with TRBD2 identical over 11 bases. The germline CDR1 and CDR2 sequences are SGHRS and YFSETQ. The CDR3 is 15 residues long. With 7 bases clipped from V and 5 bases from J, the junction kept 10 bases outside the gene matches. Here the CDR3 DNA reads TGCGCCAGCGGAACTAGCGGGAGTGGTTTTGAGACCCAGTACTTC. Translated, it gives CASGTSGSGFETQYF.

The chain employs TRBV30 and TRBJ2-5; D tentatively reads TRBD1 or TRBD2 (5 bases each). Trimming stripped 1 base from V and 9 bases from J, with 15 bases between. This CDR3 contains 13 residues. Germline loops: CDR1 GTSNPN, CDR2 SVGIG (reference sequence). CDR3 sequence (DNA): TGTGCCTGGAGTGCGATGGGAGTGGGGCCCCAGTACTTC. It yields the protein CAWSAMGVGPQYF.

The chain links TRBV6-1 to TRBJ1-6; D is unresolved. Trimming took off 6 bases at V and 0 bases at J, with 15 bases between the two ends. The length of the CDR3 is 17 residues. The V gene's germline CDR1 is MNHNS and CDR2 SASEGT. The CDR3 is CASRPRQANSYNSPLHF. In DNA, the CDR3 is TGTGCCAGCAGACCGCGGCAGGCGAACTCCTATAATTCACCCCTCCACTTT.

V is TRBV7-2 and J is TRBJ2-7; no reliable D call. The CDR3 sequence is 12 residues long. From germline, CDR1 is SGHTA and CDR2 FQGNSA. Trimming stripped 5 bases from V and 6 bases from J, with 11 bases between. CDR3 in amino acids: CASSPSGREQYF. CDR3 sequence (DNA): TGTGCCAGCAGCCCGAGTGGCCGCGAGCAGTACTTC. Filled out from reference TRBV7-2 and TRBJ2-7, the complete variable domain reads GAGVSQSPSNKVTEKGKDVELRCDPISGHTALYWYRQSLGQGLEFLIYFQGNSAPDKSGLPSDRFSAERTGGSVSTLTIQRTQQEDSAVYLCASSPSGREQYFGPGTRLTVT.

This sequence joins TRBV7-2 and TRBJ2-5; D unresolved. The CDR3 is 16 residues long. V was clipped by 1 base and J by 0 bases, with 12 bases between them. Germline V gene sequence: CDR1 SGHTA, CDR2 FQGNSA. This CDR3 is CASSLVSANDQETQYF. Written as DNA, the CDR3 is TGTGCCAGCAGCTTAGTCTCCGCTAACGACCAAGAGACCCAGTACTTC.

V usage is TRBV20-1 and J usage is TRBJ2-1, with 12 bases that match TRBD2. V lost 1 base to trimming and J lost 8 bases; unmatched junction nucleotides: 15. The CDR3 runs to 18 residues. Per the germline V gene, CDR1 is DFQATT and CDR2 is SNEGSKA (reference sequence). In DNA form, the CDR3 reads TGCAGTGCTAGAGCTCCGGGACTAGCGGGTAGAATCTCCGATGAGCAGTTCTTC. It translates to CSARAPGLAGRISDEQFF.

V and J are TRBV2 and TRBJ1-6, with TRBD1 identical over 9 bases. Unmatched junction bases numbered 7, after V lost 6 bases and J lost 7 bases. Germline V CDR1 and CDR2: SNHLY, FYNNEI. The CDR3 is 15 amino acids. CDR3 sequence (DNA): TGTGCCAGCAGCTTACAGGGGGCTTGGAATTCACCCCTCCACTTT. It yields the protein CASSLQGAWNSPLHF. The entire variable domain, with the rest obtained from reference TRBV2 and TRBJ1-6, is as follows: EPEVTQTPSHQVTQMGQEVILRCVPISNHLYFYWYRQILGQKVEFLVSFYNNEISEKSEIFDDQFSVERPDGSNFTLKIRSTKLEDSAMYFCASSLQGAWNSPLHFGNGTRLTVT.

V and J are TRBV5-4 and TRBJ2-3, with 9 bases aligning to TRBD2. Trimming at V came to 3 bases and at J to 2 bases, leaving 4 bases not matched to a gene. Germline loops: CDR1 SGHNT, CDR2 YYREEE (reference sequence). This CDR3 spans 15 amino acids. CDR3 in amino acids: CASSWTSENTDTQYF. CDR3 nucleotides: TGTGCCAGCAGCTGGACTAGCGAGAACACAGATACGCAGTATTTT.

This clonotype was detected only once. This chain connects TRBV20-1 to TRBJ2-5; D call uncertain. This CDR3 comprises 12 residues. Germline CDR1 is DFQATT and CDR2 is SNEGSKA (reference sequence). Trimming stripped 0 bases from V and 3 bases from J, with 5 bases between. In DNA, the CDR3 is TGCAGTGCTAGAGAGGCCAAAGAGACCCAGTACTTC. This sequence encodes CSAREAKETQYF.

This chain joins TRBV3-1 and TRBJ2-1, with 7 bases that match TRBD1. The CDR3 has 15 residues. V shed 5 bases and J 5 bases; nucleotides not matched to a gene: 9. Germline V CDR1 and CDR2: LGHDT, YNNKEL (reference sequence). Here the CDR3 DNA reads TGTGCCAGCAGCTGGACCGGGACAGAGAACAATGAGCAGTTCTTC. Protein: CASSWTGTENNEQFF.

This clonotype was seen only once. The gene calls are TRBV12-3 or TRBV12-4 and TRBJ1-5; no firm D call. The CDR3 runs 12 residues. V lost 0 bases and J 7 bases, leaving 4 bases between the germline ends. The CDR3 DNA sequence: TGTGCCAGCAGTTTAGCTAACCAGCCCCAGCATTTT. Translating gives CASSLANQPQHF.

The rearrangement uses TRBV9 and TRBJ1-2; TRBD1 is a possible D gene (5 bases). In germline, CDR1 is SGDLS, CDR2 YYNGEE. The CDR3 runs to 13 residues. V was shortened by 3 bases and J by 0 bases, with 6 bases between the two germline ends. For the CDR3, the DNA is TGTGCCAGCAGCGCAGGGCCTAACTATGGCTACACCTTC. It yields the protein CASSAGPNYGYTF.

The chain carries TRBV7-9 and TRBJ1-2; the D is unclear. Deletions cut 4 bases from V and 14 bases from J, with 20 bases between. The CDR3 covers 13 residues. The germline V gene has CDR1 SEHNR and CDR2 FQNEAQ (reference sequence). CDR3 in amino acids: CASSSGSPQSRTF. CDR3 in DNA: TGTGCCAGCAGCTCCGGGTCCCCCCAAAGTAGGACCTTC.

The V call is TRBV12-3 or TRBV12-4, the J call TRBJ1-3; 8 nucleotides match TRBD1. The CDR3 is made up of 16 amino acids. V gave up 5 bases and J gave up 7 bases; unmatched junction bases: 13. The CDR3 sequence: CASSPPGTGLGNTIYF. The CDR3 region has the DNA TGTGCCAGCAGTCCCCCAGGGACAGGCCTCGGCAACACCATATATTTT.

V is TRBV18 and J is TRBJ2-1; the match to TRBD2 covers 9 bases. The germline gives CDR1 KGHSH, CDR2 LQKENI. V trimming: 3 bases; J trimming: 0 bases; junction bases outside the gene matches: 6. CDR3 length equals 17 residues. The CDR3 region is CASSPSGTSYSYNEQFF. In DNA, the CDR3 is TGTGCCAGCTCACCGTCCGGGACTAGCTACTCCTACAATGAGCAGTTCTTC.

The chain is built from TRBV3-1 and TRBJ2-7; tentative D call: TRBD1 (5 bases). The CDR3 runs to 14 residues. V was clipped by 0 bases and J by 5 bases, with 11 bases between them. CDR1 and CDR2 from the germline V gene are LGHDT and YNNKEL (reference sequence). The CDR3 region is CASSQEAGNNEQYF. CDR3 nucleotides: TGTGCCAGCAGCCAAGAGGCAGGGAATAACGAGCAGTACTTC.

J is TRBJ1-2 and V is TRBV5-6; D gene unclear. The CDR3 spans 12 residues. The germline gives CDR1 SGHDT, CDR2 YYEEEE. The V end lost 1 base, the J end lost 6 bases, and 7 bases lay between the germline ends. The CDR3 sequence: CASSLRQDGYTF. As DNA, the CDR3 is TGTGCCAGCAGCTTGAGGCAGGATGGCTACACCTTC. Combining the CDR3 with reference TRBV5-6 and TRBJ1-2 gives the whole variable domain DAGVTQSPTHLIKTRGQQVTLRCSPKSGHDTVSWYQQALGQGPQFIFQYYEEEERQRGNFPDRFSGHQFPNYSSELNVNALLLGDSALYLCASSLRQDGYTFGSGTRLTVV.

The J gene is TRBJ2-1, the V gene TRBV29-1; 8 bases fit TRBD2. Germline V CDR1 and CDR2: SQVTM, ANQGSEA. V dropped 7 bases and J dropped 5; count of bases not matched to a gene: 13. CDR3 length equals 15 residues. The CDR3 nucleotides read TGCAGCGCCCCAGGGGCGGGGGGCTTTCACAATGAGCAGTTCTTC. This translates into CSAPGAGGFHNEQFF.

The genes are TRBV20-1 and TRBJ2-7; 10 positions match TRBD2. This CDR3 has 14 residues. CDR1 DFQATT and CDR2 SNEGSKA come from the germline V gene (reference sequence). Trimming removed 2 bases from V and 3 bases from J; junction bases left unmatched: 4. The CDR3 DNA sequence: TGCAGTGCTAGATCGGGACTAGCGAACTACGAGCAGTACTTC. Translating it yields CSARSGLANYEQYF.